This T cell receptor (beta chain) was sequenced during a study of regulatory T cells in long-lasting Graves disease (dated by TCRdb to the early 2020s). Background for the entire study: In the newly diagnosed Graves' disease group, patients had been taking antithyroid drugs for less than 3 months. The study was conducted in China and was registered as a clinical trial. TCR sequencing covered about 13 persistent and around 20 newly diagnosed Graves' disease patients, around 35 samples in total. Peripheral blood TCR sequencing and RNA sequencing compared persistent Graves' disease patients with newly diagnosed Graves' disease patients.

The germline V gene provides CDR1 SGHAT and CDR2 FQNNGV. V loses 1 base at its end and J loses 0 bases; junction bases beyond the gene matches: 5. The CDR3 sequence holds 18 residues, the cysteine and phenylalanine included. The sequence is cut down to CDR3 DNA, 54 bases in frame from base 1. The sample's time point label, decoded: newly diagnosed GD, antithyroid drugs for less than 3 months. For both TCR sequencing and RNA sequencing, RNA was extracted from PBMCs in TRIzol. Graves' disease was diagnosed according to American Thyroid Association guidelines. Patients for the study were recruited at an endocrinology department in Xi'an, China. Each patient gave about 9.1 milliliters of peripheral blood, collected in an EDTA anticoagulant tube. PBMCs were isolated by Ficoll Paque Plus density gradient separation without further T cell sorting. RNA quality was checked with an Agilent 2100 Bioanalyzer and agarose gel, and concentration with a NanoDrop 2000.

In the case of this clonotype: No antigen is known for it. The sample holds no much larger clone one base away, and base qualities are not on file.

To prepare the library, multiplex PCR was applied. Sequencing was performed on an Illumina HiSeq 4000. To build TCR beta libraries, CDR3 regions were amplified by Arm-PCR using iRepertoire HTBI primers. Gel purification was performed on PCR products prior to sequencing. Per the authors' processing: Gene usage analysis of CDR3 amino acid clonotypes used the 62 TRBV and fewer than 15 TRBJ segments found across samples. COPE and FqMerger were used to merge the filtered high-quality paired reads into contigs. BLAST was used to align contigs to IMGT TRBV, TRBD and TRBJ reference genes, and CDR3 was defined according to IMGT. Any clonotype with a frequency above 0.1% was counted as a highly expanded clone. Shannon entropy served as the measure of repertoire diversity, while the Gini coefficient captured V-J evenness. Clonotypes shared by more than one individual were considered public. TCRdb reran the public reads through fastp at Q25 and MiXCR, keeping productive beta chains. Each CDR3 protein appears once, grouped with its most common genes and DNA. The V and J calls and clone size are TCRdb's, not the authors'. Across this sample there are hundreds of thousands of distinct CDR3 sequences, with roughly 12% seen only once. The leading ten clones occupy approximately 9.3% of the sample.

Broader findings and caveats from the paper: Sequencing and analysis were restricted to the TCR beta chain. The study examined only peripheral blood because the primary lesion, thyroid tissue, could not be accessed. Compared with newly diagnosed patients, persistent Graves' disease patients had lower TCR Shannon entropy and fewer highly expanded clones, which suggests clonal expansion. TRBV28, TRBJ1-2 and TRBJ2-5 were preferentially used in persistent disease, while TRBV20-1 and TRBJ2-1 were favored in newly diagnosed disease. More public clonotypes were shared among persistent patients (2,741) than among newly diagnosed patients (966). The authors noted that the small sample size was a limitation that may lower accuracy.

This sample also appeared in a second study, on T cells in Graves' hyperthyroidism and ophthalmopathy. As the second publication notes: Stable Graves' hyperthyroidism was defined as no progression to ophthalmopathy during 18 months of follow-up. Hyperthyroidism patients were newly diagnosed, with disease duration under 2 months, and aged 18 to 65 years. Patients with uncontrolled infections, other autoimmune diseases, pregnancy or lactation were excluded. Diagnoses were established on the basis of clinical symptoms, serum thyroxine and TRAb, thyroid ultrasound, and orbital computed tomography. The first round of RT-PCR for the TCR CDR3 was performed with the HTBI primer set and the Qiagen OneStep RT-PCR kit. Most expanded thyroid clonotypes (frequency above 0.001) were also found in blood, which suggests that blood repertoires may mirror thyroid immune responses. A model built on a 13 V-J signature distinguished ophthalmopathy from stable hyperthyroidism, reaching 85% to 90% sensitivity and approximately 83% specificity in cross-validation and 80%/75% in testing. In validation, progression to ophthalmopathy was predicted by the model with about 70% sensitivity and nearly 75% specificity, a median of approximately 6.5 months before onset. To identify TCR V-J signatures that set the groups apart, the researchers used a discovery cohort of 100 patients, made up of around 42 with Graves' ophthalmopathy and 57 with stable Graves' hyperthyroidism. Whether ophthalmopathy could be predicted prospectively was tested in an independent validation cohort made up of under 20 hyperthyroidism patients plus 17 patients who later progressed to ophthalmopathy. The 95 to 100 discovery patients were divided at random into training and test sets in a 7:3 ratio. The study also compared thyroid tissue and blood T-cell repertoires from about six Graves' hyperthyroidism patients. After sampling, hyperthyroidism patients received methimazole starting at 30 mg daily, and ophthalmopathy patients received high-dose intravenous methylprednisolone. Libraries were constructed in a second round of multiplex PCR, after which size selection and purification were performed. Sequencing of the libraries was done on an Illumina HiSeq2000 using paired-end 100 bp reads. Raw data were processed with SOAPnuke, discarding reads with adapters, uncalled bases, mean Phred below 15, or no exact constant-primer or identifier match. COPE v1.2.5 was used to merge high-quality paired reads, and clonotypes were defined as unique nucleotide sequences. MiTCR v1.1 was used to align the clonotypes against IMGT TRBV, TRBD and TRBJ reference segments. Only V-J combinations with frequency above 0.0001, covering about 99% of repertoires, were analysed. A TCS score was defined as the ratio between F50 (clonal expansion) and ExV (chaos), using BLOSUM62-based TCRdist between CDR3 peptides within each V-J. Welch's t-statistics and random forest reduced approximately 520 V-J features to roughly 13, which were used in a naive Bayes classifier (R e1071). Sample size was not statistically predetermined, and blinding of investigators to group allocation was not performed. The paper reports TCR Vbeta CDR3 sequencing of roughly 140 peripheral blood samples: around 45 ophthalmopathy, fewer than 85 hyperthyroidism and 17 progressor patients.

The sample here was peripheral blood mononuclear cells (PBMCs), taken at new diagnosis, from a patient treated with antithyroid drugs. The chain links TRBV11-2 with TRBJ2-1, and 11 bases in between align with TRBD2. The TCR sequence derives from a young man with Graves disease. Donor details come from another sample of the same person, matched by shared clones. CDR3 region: CASSLAGLAGSSYNEQFF. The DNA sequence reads TGTGCCAGCAGCTTAGCCGGACTAGCGGGTAGCTCCTACAATGAGCAGTTCTTC.